This T cell receptor (beta chain) was observed in a study of T cell repertoires in cytomegalovirus infection. About the study: Carrying CMV and the relevant HLA type showed in public TCR beta signatures. General study findings and limits: Cumulative frequency (of public TCR beta family members) identified carriers of CMV plus the relevant HLA. Clonotype analysis showed dominance of the ex vivo response by HLA-C-restricted CMV-specific TCR beta clonotypes.

This clonotype was recorded a few times. Its specificity is unknown. TCRdb redid the calling of the reads with MiXCR, one entry per CDR3 protein. The sample includes roughly 640,000 distinct CDR3 sequences, 20% to 25% of them seen just once. V was pared by 3 bases and J by 0 bases, with 15 bases between. The CDR3 spans 18 residues. The sequence came from a human donor in good health (CMV status not recorded). Some clones in this sample may be carry-over from other donors' samples. Sequenced sample: CD8+ T cells from PBMCs. The chain couples TRBV12-3 or TRBV12-4 to TRBJ1-6; D gene ambiguous. This CDR3 is CASSFAPPGRSYNSPLHF. As DNA, the CDR3 is TGTGCCAGCAGTTTTGCCCCGCCGGGTCGCTCCTATAATTCACCCCTCCACTTT.